The 16 T cell receptor beta chains below come from one sample, sequenced in a study of cytomegalovirus exposure and HLA in healthy donors. A multiplex PCR was run with 60 Vbeta primers and 13 Jbeta primers. TCRdb's copy holds only in-frame clones and misses some; the assay was immunoSEQ multiplex PCR. The sample lists about 200,000 clones; 70% to 80% were seen once. The material sequenced was PBMCs. The receptors were sampled from a woman younger than 45 in good health and CMV-seropositive.

The chain recombines TRBV27 with TRBJ1-1, with a possible D match to TRBD1 (6 bases). This CDR3 region has 16 residues. Germline V gives CDR1 MNHEY, CDR2 SMNVEV (reference sequence). V was trimmed by 0 bases and J by 2 bases, leaving 13 bases between them. The CDR3: CASSLSPGHSNTEAFF. The DNA of the CDR3 is TGTGCCAGCAGTTTATCCCCGGGACACAGTAACACTGAAGCTTTCTTT.

This clone was observed a few times. This sequence joins TRBV11-2 and TRBJ2-1, with 8 bases identical to TRBD2. J lost 7 bases, V lost 4 bases, and 9 bases had no gene match. This CDR3 contains 15 residues. The germline CDR1 and CDR2 sequences are SGHAT and FQNNGV. The CDR3 region is CASSSTSGPFNEQFF. DNA of the CDR3: TGTGCCAGCAGCTCCACTAGCGGACCCTTTAATGAGCAGTTCTTC.

The V and J genes are TRBV2 and TRBJ2-7; 8 bases are shared with TRBD1. There are 12 residues in the CDR3. V gave up 6 bases and J gave up 7 bases; unmatched junction bases: 5. Per the germline V gene, CDR1 is SNHLY and CDR2 is FYNNEI. The CDR3 here is CASSPTGVEQYF. As DNA, the CDR3 is TGTGCCAGCAGCCCGACAGGGGTAGAGCAGTACTTC.

Only one count was recorded for this clone. The chain carries TRBV9 and TRBJ2-7; weak D call: TRBD2 (5 bases). The CDR3 length is 15 residues. Germline assignment: CDR1 SGDLS and CDR2 YYNGEE. Trimming took off 0 bases at V and 3 bases at J, with 13 bases between the two ends. CDR3 protein: CASSVDVGAFYEQYF. In nucleotides, the CDR3 is TGTGCCAGCAGCGTAGATGTGGGAGCCTTCTACGAGCAGTACTTC.

V gene TRBV29-1 combines with J gene TRBJ2-7; 7 bases map to TRBD1. With 4 bases clipped from V and 7 bases from J, the junction kept 7 bases outside the gene matches. CDR1 and CDR2 from the germline V gene are SQVTM and ANQGSEA. The CDR3 consists of 12 residues. The CDR3 DNA is TGCAGCGTTGCCGTGACAGGGCTTGAGCAGTACTTC. This codes for CSVAVTGLEQYF.

The chain uses TRBV5-4 and TRBJ1-4; 12 positions match TRBD1. This CDR3 contains 15 residues. Germline assignment: CDR1 SGHNT and CDR2 YYREEE (reference sequence). The trim removed 4 bases at V and 8 bases at J, leaving 6 bases unmatched. CDR3 sequence (DNA): TGTGCCAGCAGCGTTGGGACAGGGGGCAACGAAAAACTGTTTTTT. Its translation: CASSVGTGGNEKLFF.

The rearrangement links TRBV6-5 to TRBJ1-1, with D possibly being TRBD1 (5 bases). Germline V gene sequence: CDR1 MNHEY, CDR2 SVGAGI. CDR3 size: 15 residues. The V gene lost 6 bases and the J gene lost 5 bases, with 19 bases spanning the gap. The CDR3 is CASRGDSTRRTEAFF. The CDR3 DNA reads as TGTGCCAGCAGAGGGGACTCAACGAGAAGAACTGAAGCTTTCTTT.

The chain employs TRBV4-1 and TRBJ1-2; D is ambiguous. The V gene lost 1 base and the J gene lost 2 bases, with 11 bases spanning the gap. CDR1 and CDR2 (germline): MGHRA, YSYEKL. The CDR3 is 15 residues long. The CDR3 region has the DNA TGCGCCAGCAGCCAAGCCCAGAACATCAACTATGGCTACACCTTC. Its translation is CASSQAQNINYGYTF.

The chain combines TRBV30 with TRBJ1-2, with 7 bases identical to TRBD1. V trimming: 2 bases; J trimming: 2 bases; junction bases outside the gene matches: 8. In germline, CDR1 is GTSNPN, CDR2 SVGIG (reference sequence). The CDR3 totals 15 residues. DNA of the CDR3: TGTGCCTGGAGTAGAGCAGGACAGGCCAACTATGGCTACACCTTC. Translation gives CAWSRAGQANYGYTF.

The J gene is TRBJ2-5, the V gene TRBV15, with TRBD2 matching over 7 bases. Germline CDR1 LNHNV, CDR2 YYDKDF (reference sequence). The CDR3 is 13 amino acids. V shed 1 base, J shed 7 bases, and the junction held 3 bases outside the gene matches. DNA of the CDR3: TGTGCCACCAGCAGAGCGGGGAGGGGGACCCAGTACTTC. Protein sequence: CATSRAGRGTQYF.

This chain uses TRBV5-4 with TRBJ2-5, with TRBD2 identical over 9 bases. This CDR3 has 16 residues. Germline CDR1 and CDR2: SGHNT and YYREEE (reference sequence). Trimming took 0 bases from V and 4 from J; bases not matched to a gene: 7. The CDR3 protein is CASSLGVSGSGETQYF. The CDR3 region has the DNA TGTGCCAGCAGCTTGGGAGTTAGCGGGAGTGGAGAGACCCAGTACTTC.

The chain is built from TRBV14 and TRBJ2-7, with D perhaps TRBD2 (6 bases). Trimming pared 5 bases from V and 6 bases from J, leaving 17 bases between. Germline V gene data show CDR1 as SGHDN and CDR2 as FVKESK. The length of the CDR3 is 14 residues. CDR3 region: CASSLQSWRGEQYF. The CDR3 nucleotides are TGTGCCAGCAGCTTACAGTCTTGGAGGGGCGAGCAGTACTTC.

CDR3 protein: CAISVDRTREQYF. The CDR3 region has the DNA TGTGCCATCTCCGTGGACAGGACTCGAGAGCAGTACTTC. This chain joins TRBV10-3 and TRBJ2-7; 7 bases are a match to TRBD1. CDR3 length: 13 residues. CDR1 ENHRY and CDR2 SYGVKD come from the germline V gene. V gave up 8 bases and J gave up 7 bases; unmatched junction bases: 11.

This clone turned up a few times. This chain links TRBV11-3 with TRBJ2-7, with TRBD2 as a possible D gene (6 bases). The length of the CDR3 is 13 residues. Germline V gene lookup returns CDR1 SGHNT and CDR2 YENEEA. V lost 4 bases, J lost 6 bases, and 13 bases lay in between. The CDR3 sequence is CASSSTIGGEQYF. The CDR3 DNA reads TGTGCCAGCAGCTCAACCATCGGGGGCGAGCAGTACTTC.

The chain recombines TRBV9 with TRBJ1-1; D may be TRBD1 (5 bases). This CDR3 spans 14 amino acids. Per germline, CDR1 SGDLS and CDR2 YYNGEE. V was cut by 2 bases and J by 0 bases, with 8 bases left in between. CDR3 loop: CASSVTGMNTEAFF. DNA for the CDR3: TGTGCCAGCAGCGTCACAGGTATGAACACTGAAGCTTTCTTT.

The chain joins TRBV5-5 to TRBJ1-2; 7 nucleotides line up with TRBD1. The CDR3 sequence is 12 residues long. Trimming took 1 base from V and 7 from J; bases not matched to a gene: 1. CDR1 and CDR2 from the germline V gene are SGHKS and YYEKEE (reference sequence). For the CDR3, the DNA is TGTGCCAGCAGCTTGTCAGGGGGTGGCTACACCTTC. It translates to CASSLSGGGYTF.